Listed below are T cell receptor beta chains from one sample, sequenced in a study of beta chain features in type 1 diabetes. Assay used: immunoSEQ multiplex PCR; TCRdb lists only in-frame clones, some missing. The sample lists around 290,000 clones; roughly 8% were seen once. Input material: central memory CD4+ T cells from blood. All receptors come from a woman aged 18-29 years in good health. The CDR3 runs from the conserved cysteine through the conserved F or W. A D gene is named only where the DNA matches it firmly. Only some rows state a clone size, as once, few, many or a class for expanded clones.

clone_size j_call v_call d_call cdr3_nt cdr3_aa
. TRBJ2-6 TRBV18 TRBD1 TGTGCCAGCTCACAGAACAGGGGAACTGGGGCCAACGTCCTGACTTTC CASSQNRGTGANVLTF
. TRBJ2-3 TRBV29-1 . TGCAGCGGGGACACCGGGGGAACAGATACGCAGTATTTT CSGDTGGTDTQYF
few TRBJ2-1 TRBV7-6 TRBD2 TGTGCCAGCAGGACCGCCGAACTAGCGGGGGGGGAGCAGTTCTTC CASRTAELAGGEQFF
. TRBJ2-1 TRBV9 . TGTGCCAGCAGCCGGACATCCTACAATGAGCAGTTCTTC CASSRTSYNEQFF
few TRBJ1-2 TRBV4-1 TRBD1 TGCGCCAGCAGCCAAGACGGAACCGGCGACAGGGTTAACTATGGCTACACCTTC CASSQDGTGDRVNYGYTF
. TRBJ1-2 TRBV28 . TGTGCCAGCAGTTTCGGCAACCGGCATAGGGAGGGCTACACCTTC CASSFGNRHREGYTF
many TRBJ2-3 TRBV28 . TGTGCCAGCAGTTTATCTCTCGGTAATACGCAGTATTTT CASSLSLGNTQYF
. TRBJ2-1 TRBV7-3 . TGTGCCAGCAGCCCTACCCCCAAAGGGAATGAGCAGTTCTTC CASSPTPKGNEQFF
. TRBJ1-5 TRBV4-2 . TGTGCCAGCAGCCGGGAGGGACCGGCCTGGGGCAATCAGCCCCAGCATTTT CASSREGPAWGNQPQHF
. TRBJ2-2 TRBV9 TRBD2 TGTGCCAGCAGCGTAGGCGGGAGGGTGGGCACCGGGGAGCTGTTTTTT CASSVGGRVGTGELFF
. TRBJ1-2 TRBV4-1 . TGCGCCAGCAGCCAAGGGCCCCCCGGCACTAACTATGGCTACACCTTC CASSQGPPGTNYGYTF
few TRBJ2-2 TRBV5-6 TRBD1 TGTGCCAGCAGCTCCGGGACAGGGCAGTACACCGGGGAGCTGTTTTTT CASSSGTGQYTGELFF
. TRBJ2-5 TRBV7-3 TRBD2 TGTGCCAGCAGCTTAATGGGCGGGAGCCAAGAGACCCAGTACTTC CASSLMGGSQETQYF
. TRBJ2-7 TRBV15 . TGTGCCACCAGCAGAGACAGGGATCACATCGGCGAGCAGTACTTC CATSRDRDHIGEQYF
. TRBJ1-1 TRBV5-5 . TGTGCCAGCAGCTTGGATTTTGGGGTGGACACTGAAGCTTTCTTT CASSLDFGVDTEAFF
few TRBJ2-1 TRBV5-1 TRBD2 TGCGCCAGCAGCTTGGTAGCGGGGAGCAATGAGCAGTTCTTC CASSLVAGSNEQFF
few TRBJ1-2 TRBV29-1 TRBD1 TGCAGCGTTCAGAGAGGGACAGGGGCGGTACATGGCTACACCTTC CSVQRGTGAVHGYTF
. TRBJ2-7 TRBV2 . TGTGCCAGCCGAAGTTCACCGGGGAAGTACGAGCAGTACTTC CASRSSPGKYEQYF
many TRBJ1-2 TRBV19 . TGTGCCAGTAGCACGAACTATGGCTACACCTTC CASSTNYGYTF
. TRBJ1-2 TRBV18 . TGTGCCAGCTCACCAGTACAGGGCAATACTGGTGGCTACACCTTC CASSPVQGNTGGYTF
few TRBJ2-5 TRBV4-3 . TGCGCCAGCAGCCAAGGACAAATGGAGACCCAGTACTTC CASSQGQMETQYF
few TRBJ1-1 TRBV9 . TGTGCCAGCAGCCGGGCAGGGAACACTGAAGCTTTCTTT CASSRAGNTEAFF
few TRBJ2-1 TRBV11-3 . TGTGCCAGCAGCTTAGAGGGGAATGAGCAGTTCTTC CASSLEGNEQFF
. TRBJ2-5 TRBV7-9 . TGTGCCAGCAGCCCCGGGACGTCGAAGGAGACCCAGTACTTC CASSPGTSKETQYF
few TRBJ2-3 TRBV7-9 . TGTGCCAGCAGCTTTAGGACTCCTAGCACAGATACGCAGTATTTT CASSFRTPSTDTQYF
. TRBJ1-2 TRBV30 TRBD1 TGTGCCTGGAGCCGGGACAGGGATGGCTACACCTTC CAWSRDRDGYTF
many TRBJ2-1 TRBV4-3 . TGCGCCAGCAGCCTAAGAATGGCCGCTAACAATGAGCAGTTCTTC CASSLRMAANNEQFF
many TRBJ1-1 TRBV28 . TGTGCCAGCAGTCAACCCACCCAGGCTTTCTTT CASSQPTQAFF
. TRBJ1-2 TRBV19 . TGTGCCAGTAGTATTCCTACGGGGCGCGGCTACACCTTC CASSIPTGRGYTF
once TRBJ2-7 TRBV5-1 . TGCGCCAGCAGGACTGACGTATTCCCCGCCTCCTACGAGCAGTACTTC CASRTDVFPASYEQYF
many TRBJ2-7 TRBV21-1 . TGTGCCAGCAGCGGACAGGGCTGTTCCTACGAGCAGTACTTC CASSGQGCSYEQYF
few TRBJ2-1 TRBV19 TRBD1 TGTGCCACCCGAACCGGGACAGGGGGAACCAATGAGCAGTTCTTC CATRTGTGGTNEQFF
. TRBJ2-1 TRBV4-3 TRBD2 TGCGCCAGCAGCCAAGGGCTAGCGGATGGGTGGGGTGAGCAGTTCTTC CASSQGLADGWGEQFF
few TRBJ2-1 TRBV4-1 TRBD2 TGCGCCAGCAGCCAACCCATTGCGGGGGGTTCCTACAATGAGCAGTTCTTC CASSQPIAGGSYNEQFF
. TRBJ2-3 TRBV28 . TGTGCCAGCACCGGAAGGGGAAGCACAGATACGCAGTATTTT CASTGRGSTDTQYF
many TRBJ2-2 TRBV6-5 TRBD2 TGTGCCAGCAGTTCACTAGCGGGGAGCACCGGGGAGCTGTTTTTT CASSSLAGSTGELFF
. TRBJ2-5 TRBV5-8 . TGTGCCAGCAGCCCGGACAGAGTTCAAGAGACCCAGTACTTC CASSPDRVQETQYF
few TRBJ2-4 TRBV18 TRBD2 TGTGCCAGCTCACCACCGACCGGGGGGGCCGGGAACATTCAGTACTTC CASSPPTGGAGNIQYF
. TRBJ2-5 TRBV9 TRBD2 TGTGCCAGCAGCATTAGCGGGTCACATCTGGAGACCCAGTACTTC CASSISGSHLETQYF
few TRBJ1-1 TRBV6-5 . TGTGCCAGCAGTTACGGGCCGACAAACACTGAAGCTTTCTTT CASSYGPTNTEAFF
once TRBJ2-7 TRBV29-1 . TGCAGCGTTGAGCCCCGGCAGGGCGAGCAGTACTTC CSVEPRQGEQYF
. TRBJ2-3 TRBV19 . TGTGCCAGTACCCCTGGGAGACTAGGGGCCACAGATACGCAGTATTTT CASTPGRLGATDTQYF
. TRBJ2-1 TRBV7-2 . TGTGCCAGCAGCTTCATGAATGAGCAGTTCTTC CASSFMNEQFF
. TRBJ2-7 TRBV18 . TGTGCCAGCTCACCACAGGTTACGGTAACCAACGAGCAGTACTTC CASSPQVTVTNEQYF
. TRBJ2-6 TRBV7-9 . TGTGCCAGCAGCTTAGTAGTGACGTCCGGGGCCAACGTCCTGACTTTC CASSLVVTSGANVLTF
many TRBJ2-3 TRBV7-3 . TGTGCCAGCAGCTTACAGCCTGGGGGGGCCACAGATACGCAGTATTTT CASSLQPGGATDTQYF
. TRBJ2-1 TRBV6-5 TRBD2 TGTGCCAGCAGTTACCTCCGACTAGCGGGGGACAATGAGCAGTTCTTC CASSYLRLAGDNEQFF
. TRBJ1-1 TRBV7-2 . TGTGCCAGCAGCCCACAGGGCCCTGAAGCTTTCTTT CASSPQGPEAFF
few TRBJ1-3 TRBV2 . TGTGCCAGCAGGCCTGACAGATCTGGAAACACCATATATTTT CASRPDRSGNTIYF
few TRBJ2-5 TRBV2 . TGTGCCAGCACCCTAAGGGAGACCCAGTACTTC CASTLRETQYF